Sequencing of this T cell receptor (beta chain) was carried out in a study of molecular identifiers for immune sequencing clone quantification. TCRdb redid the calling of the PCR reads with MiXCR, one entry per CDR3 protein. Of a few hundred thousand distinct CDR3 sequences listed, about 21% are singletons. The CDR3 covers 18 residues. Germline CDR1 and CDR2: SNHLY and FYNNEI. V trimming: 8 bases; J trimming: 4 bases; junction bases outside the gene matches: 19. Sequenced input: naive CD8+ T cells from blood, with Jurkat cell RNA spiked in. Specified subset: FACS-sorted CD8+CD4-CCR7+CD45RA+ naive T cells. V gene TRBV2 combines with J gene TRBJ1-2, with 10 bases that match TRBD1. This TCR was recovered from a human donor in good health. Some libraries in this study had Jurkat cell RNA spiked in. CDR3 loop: CASFASQLTGGASYGYTF. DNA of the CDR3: TGTGCCAGCTTTGCCTCCCAATTGACAGGGGGCGCGAGCTATGGCTACACCTTC. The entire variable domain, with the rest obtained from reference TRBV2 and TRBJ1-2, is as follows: EPEVTQTPSHQVTQMGQEVILRCVPISNHLYFYWYRQILGQKVEFLVSFYNNEISEKSEIFDDQFSVERPDGSNFTLKIRSTKLEDSAMYFCASFASQLTGGASYGYTFGSGTRLTVV.